A selection of T cell receptor beta chains follows, all from one sample in a study of shared clonotypes between healthy human individuals. Assay used: immunoSEQ multiplex PCR; TCRdb lists only in-frame clones, some missing. The table shows roughly 1,500,000 clones, with approximately 98% occurring only once. Source material: naive CD4+ T cells sorted from blood. All receptors come from a man aged 25 to 40 in good health. Each CDR3 is given with its conserved first and last residue. The D gene is left open where the match is weak. Clone size is given for some rows only: seen once, a few or many times, or a class if the clone is expanded.

V gene	D gene	J gene	clone size	CDR3 length	CDR3 DNA	CDR3 protein
TRBV7-9	TRBD1	TRBJ1-2	once	14	TGTGCCAGCAGCTTATGGGACAGGGTAGAAGGCTACACCTTC	CASSLWDRVEGYTF
TRBV6-6	TRBD1	TRBJ2-7	-	15	TGTGCCAGCAGTTCAGACAGGGGGCCCGCTGACGAGCAGTACTTC	CASSSDRGPADEQYF
TRBV28	-	TRBJ2-3	-	16	TGTGCCAGCAGTTCAACCTCGCGCGGGTGGCTACATACGCAGTATTTT	CASSSTSRGWLHTQYF
TRBV5-6	-	TRBJ1-1	once	15	TGTGCCAGCAGCTTGGGGACGGGTATGAACACTGAAGCTTTCTTT	CASSLGTGMNTEAFF
TRBV6-1	TRBD1	TRBJ2-5	-	13	TGTGCCAGCAGTGGGACAGGGCGTGAGACCCAGTACTTC	CASSGTGRETQYF
TRBV4-2	TRBD2	TRBJ2-3	-	17	TGTGCCAGCAGCCAAGAAGTCGCGGGAGGGCGGACGGGTACGCAGTATTTT	CASSQEVAGGRTGTQYF
TRBV11-3	TRBD2	TRBJ2-1	-	16	TGTGCCAGCAGCTCGCAGACTAGCGGGAGCTACAATGAGCAGTTCTTC	CASSSQTSGSYNEQFF
TRBV7-7	-	TRBJ2-3	-	16	TGTGCTAGCAGCTCACCTGAGGTCCAAATATTAGATACGCAGTATTTT	CASSSPEVQILDTQYF
TRBV7-2	-	TRBJ2-1	-	16	TGTGCCAGCAGCTTAGGGAGGGGTACGGGTGACAATGAGCAGTTCTTC	CASSLGRGTGDNEQFF
TRBV4-3	-	TRBJ1-4	-	15	TGCGCCAGCAGCCCCCAACGGAGGGGGAGTGAAAAACTGTTTTTT	CASSPQRRGSEKLFF
TRBV20-1	-	TRBJ1-1	-	10	TGCAGTGAGGGTAAACGTGAAGCTTTCTTT	CSEGKREAFF
TRBV5-1	-	TRBJ2-1	-	12	TGCGCCAGCACATCCCAATTTAGGGAGCAGTTCTTC	CASTSQFREQFF
TRBV5-4	-	TRBJ2-2	-	16	TGTGCCAGCACTGAAAGGGCGGGATCTGGCACCGGGGAGCTGTTTTTT	CASTERAGSGTGELFF
TRBV9	-	TRBJ1-1	-	15	TGTGCCAGCAGACCTCCGGGGGGGAGAGGGGCTGAAGCTTTCTTT	CASRPPGGRGAEAFF
TRBV21-1	-	TRBJ1-4	-	13	TGTGCCAGCAGCAGACAGGGGTGTGAAAAACTGTTTTTT	CASSRQGCEKLFF
TRBV25-1	-	TRBJ2-7	-	13	TGTGCCAGCAGTGGGATGGTCTCCTACGAGCAGTACTTC	CASSGMVSYEQYF
TRBV27	-	TRBJ2-7	-	13	TGTGCCAGCAGTTTATACCCCCCGGGGGAGCAGTACTTC	CASSLYPPGEQYF
TRBV7-6	TRBD1	TRBJ1-1	once	14	TGTGCCAGCAGCTTACGGACAGGGAACACTGAAGCTTTCTTT	CASSLRTGNTEAFF
TRBV5-1	-	TRBJ2-5	-	14	TGCGCCAGCAGACTCGTCAGGGGTCAAGAGACCCAGTACTTC	CASRLVRGQETQYF
TRBV7-2	-	TRBJ2-2	-	16	TGTGCCAGCAGAGGGTACGAGGGGTGGTATACCGGGGAGCTGTTTTTT	CASRGYEGWYTGELFF
TRBV27	TRBD2	TRBJ2-7	-	18	TGTGCCAGCAGTTTATTTGTTTCGGGCGGGAGTAGGTCCTACGAGCAGTACTTC	CASSLFVSGGSRSYEQYF
TRBV11-2	TRBD1	TRBJ2-2	-	17	TGTGCCAGCAGCTTCTTTTCCAGGACAGGGGGGACCGGGGAGCTGTTTTTT	CASSFFSRTGGTGELFF
TRBV28	TRBD2	TRBJ2-3	-	17	TGTGCCAGCTTCCCGAGCGGGAGGCCCTCTAGCACAGATACGCAGTATTTT	CASFPSGRPSSTDTQYF